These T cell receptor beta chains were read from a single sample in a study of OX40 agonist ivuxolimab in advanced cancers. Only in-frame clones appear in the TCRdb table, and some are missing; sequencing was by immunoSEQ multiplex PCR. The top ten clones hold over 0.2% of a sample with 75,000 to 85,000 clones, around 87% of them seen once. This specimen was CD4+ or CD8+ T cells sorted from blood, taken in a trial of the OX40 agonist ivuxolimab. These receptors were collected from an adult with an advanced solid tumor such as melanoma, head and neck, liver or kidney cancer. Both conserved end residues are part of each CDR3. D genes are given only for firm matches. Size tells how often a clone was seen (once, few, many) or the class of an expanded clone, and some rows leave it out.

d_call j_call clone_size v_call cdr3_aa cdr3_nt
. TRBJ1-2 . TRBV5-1 CASSLDLDSYGYTF TGCGCCAGCAGCTTGGACCTAGACAGTTATGGCTACACCTTC
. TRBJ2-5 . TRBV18 CASSPLQVDWRQETQYF TGTGCCAGCTCACCACTTCAGGTCGATTGGAGGCAAGAGACCCAGTACTTC
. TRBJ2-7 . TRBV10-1 CASSESNSGSYEQYF TGCGCCAGCAGTGAGTCCAACAGCGGCTCCTACGAGCAGTACTTC
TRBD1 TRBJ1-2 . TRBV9 CASSVGQGGGYTF TGTGCCAGCAGCGTAGGACAGGGCGGCGGCTACACCTTC
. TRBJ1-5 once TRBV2 CASRPQNSNQPQHF TGTGCCAGCAGGCCCCAGAATAGCAATCAGCCCCAGCATTTT
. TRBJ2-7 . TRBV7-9 CASSPDSNGGRWYF TGTGCCAGCAGCCCGGACAGTAATGGGGGAAGATGGTACTTC
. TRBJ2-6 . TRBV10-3 CAISGRPTAAGANVLTF TGTGCCATCAGTGGGAGGCCCACGGCCGCTGGGGCCAACGTCCTGACTTTC
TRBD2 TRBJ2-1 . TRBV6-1 CASRPGTSGNNEQFF TGTGCCAGCAGACCCGGGACTAGCGGGAACAATGAGCAGTTCTTC
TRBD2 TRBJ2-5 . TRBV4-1 CASSRRLAGVQETQYF TGCGCCAGCAGCCGACGACTAGCGGGAGTCCAAGAGACCCAGTACTTC
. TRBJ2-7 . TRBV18 CASSPRPYEQYF TGTGCCAGCTCACCACGTCCCTACGAGCAGTACTTC
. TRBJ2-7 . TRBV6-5 CASSYLRTSGEQYF TGTGCCAGCAGTTACTTAAGGACATCTGGCGAGCAGTACTTC
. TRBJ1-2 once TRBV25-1 CASSEDRKYTF TGTGCCAGCAGTGAGGACAGAAAATACACCTTC
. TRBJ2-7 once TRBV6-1 CASRGRTATYEQYF TGTGCCAGCAGAGGCCGGACAGCTACCTACGAGCAGTACTTC
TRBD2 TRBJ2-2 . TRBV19 CASSRPGLAGGVGELFF TGTGCCAGTAGTAGGCCGGGACTAGCGGGAGGGGTCGGGGAGCTGTTTTTT
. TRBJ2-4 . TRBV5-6 CASSLAGGPQNIQYF TGTGCCAGCAGCTTGGCAGGGGGGCCACAAAACATTCAGTACTTC
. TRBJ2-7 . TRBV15 CATSRAPSSEQYF TGTGCCACCAGCAGAGCCCCCAGCAGCGAGCAGTACTTC
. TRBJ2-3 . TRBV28 CASSLRTGFTDTQYF TGTGCCAGCAGTTTAAGAACAGGGTTCACAGATACGCAGTATTTT
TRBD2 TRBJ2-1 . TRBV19 CASNGGAGTFYNEQFF TGTGCCAGTAATGGGGGAGCGGGAACCTTCTACAATGAGCAGTTCTTC
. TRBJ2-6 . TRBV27 CASGTRLTSGANVLTF TGTGCCAGCGGGACCAGACTGACCTCTGGGGCCAACGTCCTGACTTTC
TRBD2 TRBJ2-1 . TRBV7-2 CASSLRAGGPNEQFF TGTGCCAGCAGCTTAAGGGCGGGAGGGCCCAATGAGCAGTTCTTC
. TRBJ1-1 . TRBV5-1 CASATGGGTEAFF TGCGCCAGCGCGACGGGAGGAGGCACTGAAGCTTTCTTT
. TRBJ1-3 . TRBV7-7 CASSLEEKFSGNTIYF TGTGCCAGCAGCTTAGAGGAGAAGTTCTCTGGAAACACCATATATTTT
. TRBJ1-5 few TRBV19 CASSGQTNQPQHF TGTGCCAGTAGCGGACAGACGAATCAGCCCCAGCATTTT
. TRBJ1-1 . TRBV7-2 CASSLFRGLVAFF TGTGCCAGCAGCTTATTTCGGGGTCTGGTAGCTTTCTTT
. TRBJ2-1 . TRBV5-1 CASRVSNEQFF TGCGCCAGCAGAGTGAGCAATGAGCAGTTCTTC
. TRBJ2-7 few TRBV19 CASSIAALGNYEQYF TGTGCCAGTAGTATAGCCGCTTTGGGGAACTACGAGCAGTACTTC
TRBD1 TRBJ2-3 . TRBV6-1 CASRVLTGEGDTQYF TGTGCCAGCAGAGTACTGACAGGGGAAGGAGATACGCAGTATTTT
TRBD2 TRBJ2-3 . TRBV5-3 CARSARDYRTDTQYF TGTGCCAGAAGCGCCCGGGACTATCGCACAGATACGCAGTATTTT
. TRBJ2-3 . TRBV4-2 CASSQYKNSGGDTQYF TGTGCCAGCAGCCAATATAAAAATTCAGGCGGAGATACGCAGTATTTT
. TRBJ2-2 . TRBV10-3 CAITLGGRNTGELFF TGTGCCATCACATTGGGGGGGCGGAACACCGGGGAGCTGTTTTTT